Below, 32 T cell receptor beta chains from the same sample are listed, as sequenced in a study of T cell responses to AZD1222 COVID-19 vaccine. Produced via immunoSEQ multiplex PCR; TCRdb's table is partial and in-frame only. The table lists 140,000 to 150,000 clones, about nine tenths of them singletons. The starting material was peripheral blood, obtained on day 0 of MenACWY control vaccination. The source is an adult in good health.

This chain uses TRBV7-3 with TRBJ2-1; D unclear. This CDR3 spans 13 amino acids. V gave up 5 bases and J gave up 8 bases, with 13 bases separating them. Looked up from germline, CDR1 is SGHTA and CDR2 is FQGTGA. CDR3 DNA: TGTGCCAGCAGCCCGGGCCCACTGGATGAGCAGTTCTTC. Protein: CASSPGPLDEQFF. Using reference TRBV7-3 and TRBJ2-1 for the parts outside the CDR3, the full variable domain is GAGVSQTPSNKVTEKGKYVELRCDPISGHTALYWYRQSLGQGPEFLIYFQGTGAADDSGLPNDRFFAVRPEGSVSTLKIQRTERGDSAVYLCASSPGPLDEQFFGPGTRLTVL.

The chain joins TRBV13 to TRBJ2-2, with 8 bases identical to TRBD1. Germline V gives CDR1 PRHDT, CDR2 FYEKMQ (reference sequence). V trimming: 2 bases; J trimming: 5 bases; junction bases outside the gene matches: 13. This CDR3 spans 18 amino acids. CDR3 coding DNA: TGTGCCAGCAGCTTAAAATCCCCGGACAGGGTATGGACCGGGGAGCTGTTTTTT. Translating it yields CASSLKSPDRVWTGELFF.

The chain combines TRBV25-1 with TRBJ2-7; TRBD2 matches at 11 bases. Germline CDR1 and CDR2: MGHDK and SYGVNS. This CDR3 contains 14 residues. Germline trimming cut 8 bases from V and 0 bases from J; bases unmatched to any gene: 3. CDR3 in amino acids: CASGGLADSYEQYF. The CDR3 DNA sequence: TGTGCCAGCGGGGGACTAGCGGACTCCTACGAGCAGTACTTC.

The chain joins TRBV19 to TRBJ2-2, with 9 bases aligning to TRBD2. Losses at the gene ends were 2 bases for V and 7 bases for J; bases not matched to a gene: 5. Germline V gene data show CDR1 as LNHDA and CDR2 as SQIVND (reference sequence). This CDR3 has 15 amino acids. In nucleotides, the CDR3 is TGTGCCAGTAGTATATTAGTTAGCGGGAGCGGGGAGCTGTTTTTT. Protein product: CASSILVSGSGELFF.

This chain joins TRBV5-4 and TRBJ1-2, with D possibly matching TRBD1 (5 bases). V was clipped by 4 bases and J by 2 bases, with 12 bases between them. CDR1 SGHNT and CDR2 YYREEE come from the germline V gene (reference sequence). The CDR3 is 14 amino acids. The CDR3 nucleotides are TGTGCCAGCAGCCCCCGAGGGGCGAACTATGGCTACACCTTC. It translates to CASSPRGANYGYTF.

The V call is TRBV3-1 (or the pseudogene TRBV3-2), the J call TRBJ2-7; perhaps TRBD2 as D (5 bases). In germline, CDR1 is LGHDT, CDR2 YNNKEL (reference sequence). V gave up 0 bases and J gave up 5 bases, with 8 bases separating them. This CDR3 is 13 amino acids long. This CDR3 is CASSQEGAHEQYF. The CDR3, as DNA: TGTGCCAGCAGCCAAGAGGGAGCACACGAGCAGTACTTC.

The chain is built from TRBV7-6 and TRBJ2-5; 8 bases match TRBD2. The ends lost 3 bases at V and 9 bases at J; junction bases unmatched: 6. The germline V gene has CDR1 SGHVS and CDR2 FNYEAQ. The CDR3 contains 13 residues. The CDR3 nucleotides read TGTGCCAGCAGCTTTATGACTAGCGCGGCCCAGTACTTC. Encoded protein: CASSFMTSAAQYF.

This sequence joins TRBV27 and TRBJ2-1; 10 bases match TRBD1. The junction had 7 bases not matched to a gene; V was cut back by 10 bases and J by 4 bases. Germline loops: CDR1 MNHEY, CDR2 SMNVEV (reference sequence). The CDR3 has 14 amino acids. CDR3 in DNA: TGTGCCACTATGACAGGGGGCGGGTACAATGAGCAGTTCTTC. Translating gives CATMTGGGYNEQFF.

This clone was observed once. The chain carries TRBV12-3 or TRBV12-4 and TRBJ1-3; no firm D call. The ends were cut back, 1 base at V and 4 bases at J, with 2 bases in the middle. This CDR3 region has 12 residues. DNA of the CDR3: TGTGCCAGCAGTTTAGGCGGAAACACCATATATTTT. This sequence encodes CASSLGGNTIYF.

To note about this clone: The junction does not match germline at one end; this may be a read error. V usage is TRBV2 and J usage is TRBJ1-2; D is ambiguous. This CDR3 comprises 15 residues. Germline CDR1 SNHLY, CDR2 FYNNEI. The CDR3 DNA is TGTGCCAGCAGAGAAGAACAGATATTTAACTATGGCTACACCTTC. It codes for CASREEQIFNYGYTF.

CDR3 nucleotides: TGTGCCAGCAGCCTCCACAGGGGGAGTACCGGGGAGCTGTTTTTT. It specifies CASSLHRGSTGELFF. The chain couples TRBV7-8 to TRBJ2-2, with 8 positions matching TRBD1. Germline assignment: CDR1 SGHVS and CDR2 FQNEAQ. The CDR3 extends over 15 amino acids. The ends lost 5 bases at V and 5 bases at J; junction bases unmatched: 7.

This chain joins TRBV6-5 and TRBJ1-2; no clear D gene. Trimming shortened V by 2 bases and J by 8 bases, and 15 bases separated the two germline ends. The germline CDR1 and CDR2 sequences are MNHEY and SVGAGI. The CDR3 has 14 residues. CDR3 loop: CASSYGEARTGYTF. CDR3 nucleotide sequence: TGTGCCAGCAGTTACGGGGAAGCCAGAACGGGCTACACCTTC.

The chain has TRBV19 and TRBJ1-4; D uncertain. This CDR3 contains 15 residues. V was cut by 3 bases and J by 4 bases, with 12 bases left in between. CDR1 and CDR2 (germline): LNHDA, SQIVND (reference sequence). The CDR3 nucleotides are TGTGCCAGTAGTATTGGCACGACCGGTAATGAAAAACTGTTTTTT. Its translation is CASSIGTTGNEKLFF.

The rearrangement joins TRBV24-1 to TRBJ2-1; 7 positions agree with TRBD1. There are 16 residues in the CDR3. With V trimmed by 4 bases and J by 4 bases, 9 bases remained unmatched. From germline, CDR1 is KGHDR and CDR2 SFDVKD. CDR3 sequence: CATSDAGTETYNEQFF. CDR3 coding DNA: TGTGCCACCAGTGACGCCGGGACAGAGACGTACAATGAGCAGTTCTTC.

The V and J genes are TRBV6-5 and TRBJ2-1; D is tentatively TRBD1 or TRBD2 (5 bases each). Between the trimmed V and J ends, which lost 8 bases and 6 bases, there was a span of 11 bases. The germline V gene has CDR1 MNHEY and CDR2 SVGAGI. This CDR3 contains 12 residues. The CDR3 is CASEGGGNEQFF. In DNA form, the CDR3 reads TGTGCCAGCGAAGGTGGGGGCAATGAGCAGTTCTTC.

A note on this clone: Other DNA variants within this sample encode the same CDR3. The V gene is TRBV27, the J gene TRBJ1-1; 7 positions match TRBD1. The CDR3 has 14 amino acids. Looked up from germline, CDR1 is MNHEY and CDR2 is SMNVEV (reference sequence). J gave up 5 bases and V 3 bases, and 6 bases lay outside the gene matches. CDR3 sequence (DNA): TGTGCCAGCAGTTTGTCAGGGGGAAATACTGAAGCTTTCTTT. It codes for CASSLSGGNTEAFF.

J is TRBJ1-2 and V is TRBV30; D is perhaps TRBD1 (6 bases). The length of the CDR3 is 12 residues. Trimming took 3 bases from V and 7 from J, leaving 12 bases between them. Per germline, CDR1 GTSNPN and CDR2 SVGIG (reference sequence). In nucleotides, the CDR3 is TGTGCCTGGAGACCCACGGGGGCTGGCTACACCTTC. It is translated as CAWRPTGAGYTF.

This chain joins TRBV7-2 and TRBJ1-5; D possibly corresponds to TRBD1 (5 bases). The germline gives CDR1 SGHTA, CDR2 FQGNSA. The CDR3 runs to 13 residues. V gave up 3 bases and J gave up 4 bases, with 7 bases separating them. DNA of the CDR3: TGTGCCAGCAGCTTGGGACCAAATCAGCCCCAGCATTTT. Its translation is CASSLGPNQPQHF.

The genes are TRBV6-5 and TRBJ1-1, with a weak D call TRBD1 (5 bases). This CDR3 spans 11 amino acids. V lost 7 bases to trimming and J lost 14 bases, with 17 bases between them. Germline lookup yields CDR1 MNHEY and CDR2 SVGAGI. The CDR3 region has the DNA TGTGCCAGCAACCAAGGGAACAGGCGGTTCTTT. It translates to CASNQGNRRFF.

The J gene is TRBJ2-7, the V gene TRBV29-1; weak D call: TRBD1 (6 bases). Germline values: CDR1 SQVTM, CDR2 ANQGSEA. Trimming pared 1 base from V and 0 bases from J, leaving 10 bases between. There are 14 residues in the CDR3. The CDR3 spells CSVEVDRLSYEQYF. The CDR3 DNA is TGCAGCGTTGAAGTTGACAGGCTCTCCTACGAGCAGTACTTC.

The V gene is TRBV5-1, the J gene TRBJ1-1; D is uncertain. Germline CDR1 is SGHRS and CDR2 is YFSETQ. There are 15 residues in the CDR3. The germline V and J ends were trimmed by 2 bases and 5 bases, with 16 bases remaining between them. CDR3 in DNA: TGCGCCAGCAGCTTTTCCGCGTACAAGGGAACTGAAGCTTTCTTT. Residues: CASSFSAYKGTEAFF.

This chain's CDR3 is CASSLVRGQVTGELFF. In DNA form, the CDR3 reads TGTGCCAGCAGCTTAGTCCGGGGGCAGGTCACCGGGGAGCTGTTTTTT. This chain links TRBV7-8 with TRBJ2-2; the D gene could be TRBD1 or TRBD2 (6 bases each). Trimming stripped 1 base from V and 4 bases from J, with 13 bases between. The CDR3 is made up of 16 amino acids. Germline CDR1 is SGHVS and CDR2 is FQNEAQ.

Only one count was recorded for this clone. This chain uses TRBV6-5 with TRBJ2-7; D may be TRBD1 or TRBD2 (5 bases each). The CDR3 sequence is 13 residues long. Germline CDR1 MNHEY, CDR2 SVGAGI. V was cut by 6 bases and J by 6 bases, with 15 bases left in between. In DNA, the CDR3 is TGTGCCAGCAGACGGACGGGGCTGCGCGAGCAGTACTTC. This codes for CASRRTGLREQYF.

As to this clone: An end of the junction differs from the germline gene, which may be a read error. The chain combines TRBV6-4 with TRBJ1-2; D ambiguous. Germline V gene data show CDR1 as MRHNA and CDR2 as SNTAGT. This CDR3 is built from 10 residues. The DNA of the CDR3 is TGTGCCAGCAGTGACTCGGTCCAAGCCTTC. It is translated as CASSDSVQAF.

The J gene is TRBJ1-1, the V gene TRBV18; D gene ambiguous. The CDR3 sequence is 12 residues long. Germline loops: CDR1 KGHSH, CDR2 LQKENI. The V end was cut by 6 bases, the J end by 5 bases, with 10 bases between. CDR3 amino acids: CASSVSGTEAFF. CDR3 nucleotide sequence: TGTGCCAGCTCGGTCTCGGGGACTGAAGCTTTCTTT.

The chain employs TRBV6-1 and TRBJ2-7; D not resolved. The CDR3 contains 13 residues. CDR1 and CDR2 (germline): MNHNS, SASEGT. V lost 5 bases and J 2 bases, leaving 10 bases between the germline ends. The CDR3 DNA is TGTGCCAGCAGTTCCCCTACCACCTACGAGCAGTACTTC. Its protein is CASSSPTTYEQYF.

The chain employs TRBV27 and TRBJ2-3; TRBD2 matches 10 bases. After removal of 5 bases from V and 1 base from J, the junction contained 6 bases not matched to a gene. Per germline, CDR1 MNHEY and CDR2 SMNVEV (reference sequence). CDR3 length equals 16 residues. The CDR3 DNA sequence: TGTGCCAGCAGTCCCCTAGCGGGAGCAGGCACAGATACGCAGTATTTT. Translated: CASSPLAGAGTDTQYF.

The chain has TRBV28 and TRBJ2-7; 9 bases match TRBD2. Germline values: CDR1 MDHEN, CDR2 SYDVKM. Trimming took 3 bases from V and 3 from J; bases not matched to a gene: 3. CDR3 length: 14 residues. The DNA for the CDR3 is TGTGCCAGCAGTTTCGCGACTAGCGGCTACGAGCAGTACTTC. Protein: CASSFATSGYEQYF.

This sequence joins TRBV19 and TRBJ2-3; D not resolved. Germline values: CDR1 LNHDA, CDR2 SQIVND (reference sequence). The ends were cut back, 5 bases at V and 5 bases at J, with 11 bases in the middle. There are 13 residues in the CDR3. The DNA of the CDR3 is TGTGCCAGTAGTTTGGACCGTCTAGATACGCAGTATTTT. This sequence encodes CASSLDRLDTQYF.

The rearrangement links TRBV5-1 to TRBJ1-4, with D unclear. Looked up from germline, CDR1 is SGHRS and CDR2 is YFSETQ. Trimming shortened V by 3 bases and J by 0 bases, and 9 bases separated the two germline ends. The CDR3 covers 15 residues. Here the CDR3 reads CASSSALATNEKLFF. In nucleotides, the CDR3 is TGCGCCAGCAGCTCCGCGTTGGCAACTAATGAAAAACTGTTTTTT.

CDR3 bases: TGTGCCAGCAGCTGGGGACAGGCCGACACTGAAGCTTTCTTT. Protein product: CASSWGQADTEAFF. The chain uses TRBV7-9 and TRBJ1-1; 8 bases map to TRBD1. Germline assignment: CDR1 SEHNR and CDR2 FQNEAQ (reference sequence). The J segment lost 3 bases and the V segment lost 4 bases, leaving 4 bases of the junction unmatched. This CDR3 is 14 amino acids long.

V gene TRBV7-6 combines with J gene TRBJ1-6; D remains ambiguous. The CDR3 has 15 amino acids. The V end was cut by 2 bases, the J end by 0 bases, with 5 bases between. The V gene's germline CDR1 is SGHVS and CDR2 FNYEAQ. For the CDR3, the DNA is TGTGCCAGCAGCTTACAGAGCTCCTATAATTCACCCCTCCACTTT. Its translation is CASSLQSSYNSPLHF.